This T cell receptor beta chain stems from a study of T cell changes during pregnancy in multiple sclerosis. The ends lost 0 bases at V and 0 bases at J; junction bases unmatched: 6. The CDR3 is 18 amino acids. Per germline, CDR1 KGHSH and CDR2 LQKENI. TCRdb keeps only in-frame clones here, not all; method: immunoSEQ multiplex PCR. In the table there are around 110,000 clones, less than 95% of which are singletons. The TCR sequence derives from a female donor with multiple sclerosis, enrolled in a pregnancy study. This rearrangement joins TRBV18 to TRBJ1-3; 9 nucleotides line up with TRBD1. The specimen was peripheral blood, collected before pregnancy. The CDR3 protein is CASSPPSGQGYSGNTIYF. The DNA for the CDR3 is TGTGCCAGCTCACCACCATCTGGACAGGGGTACTCTGGAAACACCATATATTTT.